The 9 T cell receptor beta chains in this list originate from one sample, sequenced in a study of spatial heterogeneity in lung cancer. MiXCR, run by TCRdb on the 5' RACE reads, gives a single entry per CDR3 protein. The sample contains tens of thousands of distinct CDR3 sequences, 10% to 15% of which appear only once. Time point noted: sample taken at primary tumor resection. Unsorted whole RNA samples from tumor, nontumor lung or frozen PBMC were sequenced. The material was PBMCs, obtained at surgery. The receptors derive from a male donor with early-stage non-small cell lung cancer.

Worth noting for this clonotype: A junction end diverges from the germline sequence, so it may reflect a read error. V is TRBV11-3 and J is TRBJ2-3, with D unresolved. This CDR3 has 12 amino acids. Germline-derived CDR1 and CDR2 are SGHNT and YENEEA. The CDR3 DNA is TGTGCCGGCAGCTCTAACACAGATACGCAGTATTTT. It codes for CAGSSNTDTQYF.

This clonotype was observed a few times. CDR3 bases: TGCGCCAGCAGCCGACTAGCGGGAGTCGGGACCGGGGAGCTGTTTTTT. Residues: CASSRLAGVGTGELFF. This rearrangement joins TRBV5-1 to TRBJ2-2, with TRBD2 identical over 12 bases. The CDR3 contains 16 residues. Germline CDR1 and CDR2: SGHRS and YFSETQ. Trimming took 4 bases from V and 5 from J; bases not matched to a gene: 6.

This clonotype was seen repeatedly, ten times or more. This chain links TRBV2 with TRBJ2-5, with TRBD1 as a possible D gene (6 bases). V was trimmed by 1 base and J by 6 bases, leaving 12 bases between them. The CDR3 totals 14 residues. Germline V gene lookup returns CDR1 SNHLY and CDR2 FYNNEI. CDR3 loop: CASSEGRQGKTQYF. The CDR3 region has the DNA TGTGCCAGCAGTGAAGGTCGGCAGGGGAAGACCCAGTACTTC. Full variable domain (rest looked up from reference TRBV2 and TRBJ2-5): EPEVTQTPSHQVTQMGQEVILRCVPISNHLYFYWYRQILGQKVEFLVSFYNNEISEKSEIFDDQFSVERPDGSNFTLKIRSTKLEDSAMYFCASSEGRQGKTQYFGPGTRLLVL.

This clonotype turned up a few times. The rearrangement joins TRBV6-6 to TRBJ1-3; 9 positions match TRBD1. The trim removed 6 bases at V and 0 bases at J, leaving 9 bases unmatched. Per germline, CDR1 MNHNY and CDR2 SVGAGI (reference sequence). CDR3 length: 17 residues. DNA of the CDR3: TGTGCCAGCAGCCCGACAGGGGGTAGGGGCTCTGGAAACACCATATATTTT. Protein: CASSPTGGRGSGNTIYF.

This clonotype was detected ten times or more. The genes are TRBV3-1 and TRBJ2-7; 8 nucleotides agree with TRBD1. Germline CDR1 reads LGHDT; CDR2 reads YNNKEL (reference sequence). The CDR3 is 13 residues long. Trimming at V came to 6 bases and at J to 2 bases, leaving 3 bases not matched to a gene. The CDR3 DNA reads TGTGCCAGCAGTCGGGACAGGACCTACGAGCAGTACTTC. This codes for CASSRDRTYEQYF.

The chain carries TRBV28 and TRBJ2-7; D remains ambiguous. V shed 3 bases and J shed 3 bases, with 6 bases lying between them. Germline assignment: CDR1 MDHEN and CDR2 SYDVKM. This CDR3 spans 12 amino acids. The CDR3 bases are TGTGCCAGCAGTTTGGGCAACTACGAGCAGTACTTC. The encoded protein is CASSLGNYEQYF.

This clonotype turned up a few times. The chain uses TRBV5-4 and TRBJ2-1, with 11 positions matching TRBD2. The CDR3 is made up of 15 amino acids. Trimming took 3 bases from V and 4 from J; bases not matched to a gene: 3. Per germline, CDR1 SGHNT and CDR2 YYREEE (reference sequence). CDR3 protein: CASSSRLAGYNEQFF. The CDR3 DNA reads TGTGCCAGCAGCTCCAGACTAGCGGGATACAATGAGCAGTTCTTC.

This clonotype has just a few counts. The chain uses TRBV11-2 and TRBJ1-1; D gene uncertain. The CDR3 has 15 amino acids. From germline, CDR1 is SGHAT and CDR2 FQNNGV. Trimming stripped 0 bases from V and 6 bases from J, with 14 bases between. The CDR3 DNA reads TGTGCCAGCAGCTTAGATCGGCCCCAGATGGCTGAAGCTTTCTTT. Residues: CASSLDRPQMAEAFF.

V gene TRBV12-3 or TRBV12-4 combines with J gene TRBJ2-7; a possible D gene is TRBD2 (5 bases). The V end lost 6 bases, the J end lost 5 bases, and 8 bases lay between the germline ends. This CDR3 comprises 11 residues. CDR3 nucleotides: TGTGCCAGCAGCGAGGGTAACGAGCAGTACTTC. Translation: CASSEGNEQYF.